Each of the 29 T cell receptor beta chains below was sequenced from the same sample in a study of vaccination effects on CD4 cells after COVID-19. For these TCRs, the target antigens are not known. The ViraFEST assay expanded antigen-specific CD4+ T cells with viral peptide pools before sequencing. Culture lasted roughly eleven days before CD4+ T cell isolation. Clones were read by immunoSEQ multiplex PCR, and TCRdb kept only the in-frame ones, dropping some. This sample has some 11,000 clones, with roughly 70% found just once. The starting material was CD4+ T cells from PBMCs cultured with HCoV-229E spike peptides, obtained before COVID-19 vaccination. The receptors originated from a human donor who received a COVID-19 vaccine.

This clone was counted a few times. The chain joins TRBV13 to TRBJ2-2; 12 nucleotides line up with TRBD2. Germline assignment: CDR1 PRHDT and CDR2 FYEKMQ (reference sequence). CDR3 length: 16 amino acids. With 4 bases clipped from V and 6 bases from J, the junction kept 6 bases outside the gene matches. CDR3 nucleotide sequence: TGTGCCAGCAGCTCGAGACTAGCGGGAGTTCCCGGGGAGCTGTTTTTT. Its translation is CASSSRLAGVPGELFF.

The chain uses TRBV5-1 and TRBJ2-5; a possible D gene is TRBD1 (6 bases). V was trimmed by 4 bases and J by 5 bases, leaving 15 bases between them. The germline V gene has CDR1 SGHRS and CDR2 YFSETQ. The CDR3 is 14 amino acids. The CDR3 DNA reads as TGCGCCAGCAGCCCCCTGGGACAAATGGAGACCCAGTACTTC. This sequence encodes CASSPLGQMETQYF.

The chain joins TRBV6-2 or TRBV6-3 to TRBJ2-3; 7 nucleotides align to TRBD2. The V segment lost 5 bases and the J segment 3 bases; nucleotides outside the gene matches: 11. The CDR3 has 16 amino acids. Per the germline V gene, CDR1 is MNHEY and CDR2 is SVGEGT. This CDR3 reads CASSLGWEGPTDTQYF. As DNA, the CDR3 is TGTGCCAGCAGTCTAGGTTGGGAGGGCCCGACAGATACGCAGTATTTT.

The gene calls are TRBV12-5 and TRBJ1-4; tentative D call: TRBD1 (5 bases). The CDR3 has 16 amino acids. Germline V gives CDR1 LGHNT, CDR2 FRNRAP. V was trimmed by 7 bases and J by 4 bases, leaving 19 bases between them. The CDR3 reads CASAPGPRRSNEKLFF. CDR3 in DNA: TGTGCTAGTGCCCCGGGACCGAGGAGGAGTAATGAAAAACTGTTTTTT.

The gene calls are TRBV18 and TRBJ2-7; TRBD2 matches 8 bases. V was clipped by 1 base and J by 6 bases; unmatched bases: 2. This CDR3 is 13 amino acids long. Germline assignment: CDR1 KGHSH and CDR2 LQKENI. CDR3 residues: CASSPHREGEQYF. The CDR3 coding sequence is TGTGCCAGCTCACCACATCGGGAGGGCGAGCAGTACTTC.

The rearrangement links TRBV7-2 to TRBJ2-1; 9 bases agree with TRBD2. CDR3 size: 16 residues. Germline CDR1 is SGHTA and CDR2 is FQGNSA. V gave up 6 bases and J gave up 4 bases; unmatched junction bases: 10. The CDR3 loop is CASRPSGNPTYNEQFF. DNA for the CDR3: TGTGCCAGCAGACCTAGCGGGAATCCCACTTACAATGAGCAGTTCTTC.

This clone was detected only a few times. This chain joins TRBV25-1 and TRBJ1-1; D uncertain. The V end lost 1 base, the J end lost 4 bases, and 10 bases lay between the germline ends. The germline gives CDR1 MGHDK, CDR2 SYGVNS. This CDR3 spans 14 amino acids. CDR3 amino acids: CASSEFKEGTEAFF. The CDR3 nucleotides read TGTGCCAGCAGTGAATTTAAGGAGGGCACTGAAGCTTTCTTT. Drawing the rest from reference TRBV25-1 and TRBJ1-1, the complete variable domain is EADIYQTPRYLVIGTGKKITLECSQTMGHDKMYWYQQDPGMELHLIHYSYGVNSTEKGDLSSESTVSRIRTEHFPLTLESARPSHTSQYLCASSEFKEGTEAFFGQGTRLTVV.

J is TRBJ1-5 and V is TRBV19; 10 bases are shared with TRBD1. This CDR3 is built from 16 residues. J gave up 5 bases and V 6 bases, and 10 bases lay outside the gene matches. Germline V lookup: CDR1 LNHDA, CDR2 SQIVND (reference sequence). The CDR3 loop reads CASRDRGNGPHQPQHF. DNA for the CDR3: TGTGCCAGTAGGGACAGGGGGAATGGTCCCCATCAGCCCCAGCATTTT.

The V and J genes are TRBV16 and TRBJ1-1; 7 bases align to TRBD1. CDR3 size: 13 residues. Germline assignment: CDR1 KGHSY and CDR2 FQNENV. V lost 0 bases and J lost 9; bases outside the gene matches: 4. The CDR3 here is CASSQSRTGKAFF. The CDR3 DNA reads as TGTGCCAGCAGCCAATCCAGGACAGGAAAAGCTTTCTTT.

This clone has only one observation. The rearrangement links TRBV5-1 to TRBJ2-3; the match to TRBD2 covers 7 bases. V shed 3 bases and J 1 base; nucleotides not matched to a gene: 8. CDR1 and CDR2 (germline): SGHRS, YFSETQ. The CDR3 loop spans 16 amino acids. Here the CDR3 DNA reads TGCGCCAGCAGCTCCGGACTAGATGGGGGCACAGATACGCAGTATTTT. This translates into CASSSGLDGGTDTQYF.

This rearrangement joins TRBV6-1 to TRBJ1-3; the D is unclear. Germline V gene sequence: CDR1 MNHNS, CDR2 SASEGT. The CDR3 runs 14 residues. V lost 1 base and J lost 0, with 4 bases in between. The CDR3 DNA sequence: TGTGCCAGCAGTGAAGGGAGCTCTGGAAACACCATATATTTT. Its protein product is CASSEGSSGNTIYF.

This clone was seen more than once but under ten times. The rearrangement links TRBV28 to TRBJ1-4; D unresolved. This CDR3 spans 14 amino acids. Germline V gene lookup returns CDR1 MDHEN and CDR2 SYDVKM. Trimming pared 6 bases from V and 8 bases from J, leaving 16 bases between. CDR3: CASSPVWGREKLFF. CDR3 nucleotides: TGTGCCAGCAGCCCCGTGTGGGGTCGGGAAAAACTGTTTTTT.

This clone was detected a few times. DNA of the CDR3: TGTGCCAGCAGTTATACAGGGACTTCTTCACCCCTCCACTTT. Its translation: CASSYTGTSSPLHF. The J gene is TRBJ1-6, the V gene TRBV6-2 or TRBV6-3; D is perhaps TRBD1 (6 bases). V was cut by 3 bases and J by 9 bases, with 12 bases left in between. The CDR3 contains 14 residues. Looked up from germline, CDR1 is MNHEY and CDR2 is SVGEGT.

Details on this clone: Mismatch with germline at one junction end may stem from a read error. This chain links TRBV7-3 with TRBJ1-2, with TRBD1 identical over 7 bases. The CDR3 is made up of 11 amino acids. Germline V lookup: CDR1 SGHTA, CDR2 FQGTGA. The CDR3 bases are TGTGCCAGCCGCGACAGGGCGGGGGCGGGGTTC. Translating gives CASRDRAGAGF. Full variable domain (outside the CDR3, taken from reference TRBV7-3 and TRBJ1-2): GAGVSQTPSNKVTEKGKYVELRCDPISGHTALYWYRQSLGQGPEFLIYFQGTGAADDSGLPNDRFFAVRPEGSVSTLKIQRTERGDSAVYLCASRDRAGAGFGSGTRLTVV.

This chain uses TRBV7-9 with TRBJ2-7, with D hard to call. V lost 1 base, J lost 5 bases, and 6 bases lay in between. CDR3 length equals 12 residues. Germline CDR1 reads SEHNR; CDR2 reads FQNEAQ (reference sequence). Here the CDR3 DNA reads TGTGCCAGCAGCTTAGTTGGCCACGAGCAGTACTTC. It encodes CASSLVGHEQYF.

The chain combines TRBV4-1 with TRBJ2-7; 14 bases fit TRBD2. Germline trimming cut 3 bases from V and 5 bases from J; bases unmatched to any gene: 12. Germline CDR1 reads MGHRA; CDR2 reads YSYEKL. The CDR3 sequence is 18 residues long. The CDR3 sequence is CASSQGGLAGDGRHEQYF. The CDR3 DNA reads as TGCGCCAGCAGCCAGGGGGGACTAGCGGGAGATGGGCGGCACGAGCAGTACTTC.

This rearrangement joins TRBV6-5 to TRBJ1-2; 7 nucleotides align to TRBD1. The length of the CDR3 is 13 residues. Germline V lookup: CDR1 MNHEY, CDR2 SVGAGI. With 7 bases clipped from V and 2 bases from J, the junction kept 4 bases outside the gene matches. CDR3 sequence: CASTPTGNYGYTF. The CDR3 DNA reads as TGTGCCAGCACCCCGACAGGGAACTATGGCTACACCTTC.

The chain couples TRBV2 to TRBJ1-3; the match to TRBD1 covers 11 bases. After removal of 0 bases from V and 2 bases from J, the junction contained 9 bases not matched to a gene. This CDR3 region has 19 residues. Per germline, CDR1 SNHLY and CDR2 FYNNEI. The CDR3 DNA is TGTGCCAGCAGTGAAGCATATGGGGGGACAGGGGGTACTGGAAACACCATATATTTT. This gives the protein CASSEAYGGTGGTGNTIYF.

This sequence joins TRBV11-3 and TRBJ2-2, with D unresolved. Per the germline V gene, CDR1 is SGHNT and CDR2 is YENEEA. V was pared by 6 bases and J by 7 bases, with 12 bases between. This CDR3 region has 13 residues. The CDR3 DNA reads TGTGCCAGCAGGCGTGGGGAAGGCGGGGAGCTGTTTTTT. Its protein product is CASRRGEGGELFF.

The rearrangement joins TRBV7-2 to TRBJ1-2; a possible D gene is TRBD1 (6 bases). In germline, CDR1 is SGHTA, CDR2 FQGNSA. The CDR3 has 13 residues. The V gene lost 1 base and the J gene lost 7 bases, with 10 bases spanning the gap. For the CDR3, the DNA is TGTGCCAGCAGCTTAGGGGCGGGGGCTGGCTACACCTTC. Its protein is CASSLGAGAGYTF. Filled out from reference TRBV7-2 and TRBJ1-2, the complete variable domain reads GAGVSQSPSNKVTEKGKDVELRCDPISGHTALYWYRQSLGQGLEFLIYFQGNSAPDKSGLPSDRFSAERTGGSVSTLTIQRTQQEDSAVYLCASSLGAGAGYTFGSGTRLTVV.

J is TRBJ1-4 and V is TRBV6-5; 8 bases agree with TRBD1. The germline CDR1 and CDR2 sequences are MNHEY and SVGAGI. Unmatched junction bases numbered 3, after V lost 2 bases and J lost 7 bases. This CDR3 has 14 amino acids. The CDR3 sequence is CASSYTTGAEKLFF. CDR3 nucleotides: TGTGCCAGCAGTTACACGACAGGGGCTGAAAAACTGTTTTTT.

The rearrangement uses TRBV2 and TRBJ1-2; D is undetermined. With 7 bases removed from V and 5 bases from J, the gap between germline ends came to 11 bases. Germline V CDR1 and CDR2: SNHLY, FYNNEI. The CDR3 sequence is 12 residues long. CDR3 nucleotide sequence: TGTGCCAGCAAGCTCGGACCTTATGGCTACACCTTC. It codes for CASKLGPYGYTF.

The J gene is TRBJ1-5, the V gene TRBV5-4; 8 nucleotides match TRBD1. The junction had 5 bases not matched to a gene; V was cut back by 4 bases and J by 5 bases. The CDR3 length is 14 residues. Germline V gene sequence: CDR1 SGHNT, CDR2 YYREEE (reference sequence). The CDR3 nucleotides read TGTGCCAGCAGCAGAGGGACAGGAGATCAGCCCCAGCATTTT. The encoded protein is CASSRGTGDQPQHF. Filled out from reference TRBV5-4 and TRBJ1-5, the complete variable domain reads ETGVTQSPTHLIKTRGQQVTLRCSSQSGHNTVSWYQQALGQGPQFIFQYYREEENGRGNFPPRFSGLQFPNYSSELNVNALELDDSALYLCASSRGTGDQPQHFGDGTRLSIL.

This chain links TRBV7-2 with TRBJ1-2, with D uncertain. The length of the CDR3 is 16 residues. CDR1 is SGHTA, CDR2 FQGNSA, per germline. V was shortened by 1 base and J by 8 bases, with 20 bases between the two germline ends. The CDR3 DNA reads TGTGCCAGCAGCTTAGGCTTCCGGACGGACTTAGGGGGCTACACCTTC. Translated, it gives CASSLGFRTDLGGYTF.

The V call is TRBV18, the J call TRBJ2-5; the D gene is possibly TRBD2 (5 bases). V lost 4 bases, J lost 7 bases, and 19 bases lay in between. The CDR3 contains 15 residues. Germline V gene sequence: CDR1 KGHSH, CDR2 LQKENI. For the CDR3, the DNA is TGTGCCAGCTCACTATCTGAAGGGCTAGCATGGACCCAGTACTTC. Protein: CASSLSEGLAWTQYF.

The rearrangement joins TRBV5-1 to TRBJ2-5, with 8 bases identical to TRBD2. The CDR3 consists of 17 residues. Germline-derived CDR1 and CDR2 are SGHRS and YFSETQ. Losses at the gene ends were 4 bases for V and 5 bases for J; bases not matched to a gene: 16. CDR3 DNA: TGCGCCAGCAGCGACGGGACTAGGCCCGGGTCGTGGGAGACCCAGTACTTC. This translates into CASSDGTRPGSWETQYF.

The rearrangement joins TRBV30 to TRBJ1-6; D unresolved. CDR3 length: 17 residues. Germline CDR1 reads GTSNPN; CDR2 reads SVGIG (reference sequence). Trimming removed 0 bases from V and 5 bases from J, with 17 bases in between. CDR3 in DNA: TGTGCCTGGAGTGTACAGAGGACGACATTTCATAATTCACCCCTCCACTTT. It yields the protein CAWSVQRTTFHNSPLHF.

This chain links TRBV9 with TRBJ1-2, with unresolved D. V lost 0 bases to trimming and J lost 8 bases, with 8 bases between them. Germline values: CDR1 SGDLS, CDR2 YYNGEE. The length of the CDR3 is 12 residues. The CDR3 nucleotides read TGTGCCAGCAGCGTAGAACGGGGAGGCTACACCTTC. Its translation: CASSVERGGYTF.

The V and J genes are TRBV7-2 and TRBJ1-1; a weak D match, TRBD1 (6 bases). The ends were cut back, 2 bases at V and 4 bases at J, with 14 bases in the middle. The CDR3 extends over 15 amino acids. Germline lookup yields CDR1 SGHTA and CDR2 FQGNSA. The CDR3 sequence: CASSLSQGLGTEAFF. The CDR3 nucleotides read TGTGCCAGCAGCTTATCTCAGGGGTTGGGCACTGAAGCTTTCTTT.